Below are 32 T cell receptor beta chains sequenced from a single sample in a study of blood T cell repertoires in COVID-19. Profiling relied on immunoSEQ multiplex PCR, and the TCRdb table lists in-frame clones only, not all of them. The sample lists more than 300,000 clones, roughly 86% occurring once. The sample taken for sequencing was peripheral blood. The receptors derive from a woman aged 45-60 years with acute or convalescent COVID-19.

In the case of this clone: The same CDR3 also results from other DNA sequences found in this sample. J is TRBJ2-1 and V is TRBV9; the match to TRBD2 covers 7 bases. The germline V gene encodes CDR1 SGDLS and CDR2 YYNGEE. The trim removed 0 bases at V and 0 bases at J, leaving 3 bases unmatched. The CDR3 contains 16 residues. This CDR3 is CASSVASGNSYNEQFF. The CDR3 bases are TGTGCCAGCAGCGTAGCTAGCGGAAACTCCTACAATGAGCAGTTCTTC.

The chain couples TRBV29-1 to TRBJ2-1; D ambiguous. The CDR3 sequence is 10 residues long. From germline, CDR1 is SQVTM and CDR2 ANQGSEA. Trimming removed 4 bases at V and 9 bases at J, with 7 bases between. CDR3 protein: CSVGAFEQFF. In DNA form, the CDR3 reads TGCAGCGTTGGGGCCTTTGAGCAGTTCTTC.

The chain uses TRBV5-4 and TRBJ2-7, with 9 bases that match TRBD1. Germline values: CDR1 SGHNT, CDR2 YYREEE (reference sequence). The CDR3 length is 15 residues. V trimming: 3 bases; J trimming: 1 base; junction bases outside the gene matches: 5. CDR3 DNA: TGTGCCAGCAGCTCCCGGGACAGGGCTTCCTACGAGCAGTACTTC. Its protein product is CASSSRDRASYEQYF.

This sequence joins TRBV28 and TRBJ2-1, with 9 bases matching TRBD1. CDR3 length equals 15 residues. The junction had 7 bases not matched to a gene; V was cut back by 6 bases and J by 4 bases. Germline CDR1 reads MDHEN; CDR2 reads SYDVKM. CDR3 sequence: CASSPTGGRYNEQFF. The CDR3 region has the DNA TGTGCCAGCAGCCCAACAGGGGGCCGATACAATGAGCAGTTCTTC.

This chain links TRBV3-1 (or the pseudogene TRBV3-2) with TRBJ1-3, with D hard to call. Between the trimmed V and J ends, which lost 3 bases and 0 bases, there was a span of 12 bases. Germline CDR1 and CDR2: LGHDT and YNNKEL (reference sequence). This CDR3 contains 16 residues. The CDR3 DNA is TGTGCCAGCAGCCAGATGCTAGCGAGCTCTGGAAACACCATATATTTT. It encodes CASSQMLASSGNTIYF.

This chain uses TRBV5-1 with TRBJ1-1; D gene uncertain. The CDR3 totals 14 residues. Germline values: CDR1 SGHRS, CDR2 YFSETQ. The germline V and J ends were trimmed by 0 bases and 4 bases, with 10 bases remaining between them. The CDR3 nucleotides read TGCGCCAGCAGCTTGGATGCGGGGTCCACTGAAGCTTTCTTT. Translation: CASSLDAGSTEAFF.

The rearrangement joins TRBV30 to TRBJ2-1; a weak D match, TRBD2 (6 bases). CDR3 length: 14 amino acids. CDR1 and CDR2 (germline): GTSNPN, SVGIG (reference sequence). V lost 3 bases to trimming and J lost 4 bases, with 13 bases between them. CDR3 sequence: CAWRGGGTYNEQFF. CDR3 DNA sequence: TGTGCCTGGAGGGGAGGCGGGACTTACAATGAGCAGTTCTTC. The whole variable domain, filled in from reference TRBV30 and TRBJ2-1, reads SQTIHQWPATLVQPVGSPLSLECTVEGTSNPNLYWYRQAAGRGLQLLFYSVGIGQISSEVPQNLSASRPQDRQFILSSKKLLLSDSGFYLCAWRGGGTYNEQFFGPGTRLTVL.

The gene calls are TRBV18 and TRBJ1-5; D gene unclear. Germline-derived CDR1 and CDR2 are KGHSH and LQKENI. The CDR3 loop spans 13 amino acids. Trimming removed 5 bases at V and 0 bases at J, with 5 bases between. The CDR3 DNA reads as TGTGCCAGCTCAGAGTATAGCAATCAGCCCCAGCATTTT. This sequence encodes CASSEYSNQPQHF.

The chain is built from TRBV19 and TRBJ1-2; unclear D gene. The CDR3 extends over 15 amino acids. CDR1 and CDR2 from the germline V gene are LNHDA and SQIVND (reference sequence). Trimming shortened V by 8 bases and J by 1 base, and 17 bases separated the two germline ends. The CDR3, as DNA: TGTGCCAGTGACTTAGGAGGGTTGAGTAACTATGGCTACACCTTC. Its translation is CASDLGGLSNYGYTF.

V gene TRBV27 combines with J gene TRBJ1-6, with TRBD1 identical over 8 bases. CDR1 is MNHEY, CDR2 SMNVEV, per germline (reference sequence). The V and J ends lost 4 bases and 8 bases, in that order; junction bases with no gene match: 7. The CDR3 length is 15 residues. The CDR3 loop reads CASSSTGTGYSPLHF. The CDR3 coding sequence is TGTGCCAGCAGTTCAACCGGGACAGGCTATTCACCCCTCCACTTT.

This clone was seen just once. V usage is TRBV24-1 and J usage is TRBJ1-2, with TRBD1 matching over 7 bases. V lost 3 bases to trimming and J lost 2 bases; unmatched junction nucleotides: 8. From germline, CDR1 is KGHDR and CDR2 SFDVKD. This CDR3 spans 16 amino acids. The CDR3 DNA reads TGTGCCACCAGTGATGTAGGGACAGACAGAAACTATGGCTACACCTTC. As protein: CATSDVGTDRNYGYTF.

The gene calls are TRBV27 and TRBJ1-4; 10 nucleotides match TRBD1. This CDR3 spans 16 amino acids. Germline CDR1 and CDR2: MNHEY and SMNVEV (reference sequence). V gave up 2 bases and J gave up 7 bases; unmatched junction bases: 7. The CDR3 DNA sequence: TGTGCCAGCAGTTTAGACAGGGGGCGTTCATTTGAAAAACTGTTTTTT. Protein sequence: CASSLDRGRSFEKLFF.

The count of this clone is one. The V gene is TRBV4-2, the J gene TRBJ2-3; no clear D gene. Germline V gene lookup returns CDR1 LGHNA and CDR2 YNFKEQ. V was shortened by 0 bases and J by 5 bases, with 9 bases between the two germline ends. CDR3 size: 14 residues. CDR3 residues: CASSQDNKKDTQYF. CDR3 sequence (DNA): TGTGCCAGCAGCCAAGATAACAAAAAAGATACGCAGTATTTT.

This clone showed up just once. The V gene is TRBV29-1, the J gene TRBJ1-2; possible D gene TRBD1, 5 bases. The CDR3 has 11 residues. Per germline, CDR1 SQVTM and CDR2 ANQGSEA. Trimming removed 2 bases from V and 6 bases from J, with 7 bases in between. The chain's CDR3 is CSVERGNGYTF. CDR3 coding DNA: TGCAGCGTTGAACGGGGGAATGGCTACACCTTC. Full variable domain (outside the CDR3, taken from reference TRBV29-1 and TRBJ1-2): SAVISQKPSRDICQRGTSLTIQCQVDSQVTMMFWYRQQPGQSLTLIATANQGSEATYESGFVIDKFPISRPNLTFSTLTVSNMSPEDSSIYLCSVERGNGYTFGSGTRLTVV.

The rearrangement links TRBV10-3 to TRBJ1-6; TRBD1 matches 10 bases. J lost 9 bases, V lost 0 bases, and 2 bases had no gene match. The CDR3 length is 15 residues. Looked up from germline, CDR1 is ENHRY and CDR2 is SYGVKD. The CDR3 region is CAISESRDRGSPLHF. CDR3 coding DNA: TGTGCCATCAGTGAGTCGCGGGACAGGGGTTCACCCCTCCACTTT.

As concerns this clone: The same CDR3 can be traced to other DNA sequences in this sample. The rearrangement links TRBV18 to TRBJ2-2; 13 nucleotides agree with TRBD2. The CDR3 is 16 amino acids. V lost 5 bases, J lost 6 bases, and 6 bases stayed unmatched. Germline V CDR1 and CDR2: KGHSH, LQKENI. The CDR3 nucleotides read TGTGCCAGCTCATCAGGACTAGCGGGAGCCGCCGGGGAGCTGTTTTTT. It is translated as CASSSGLAGAAGELFF.

The genes are TRBV5-4 and TRBJ1-2; D call uncertain. V was clipped by 2 bases and J by 7 bases, with 12 bases between them. This CDR3 has 13 amino acids. Looked up from germline, CDR1 is SGHNT and CDR2 is YYREEE (reference sequence). The CDR3: CASSLEVPGGYTF. CDR3 DNA: TGTGCCAGCAGCTTAGAGGTTCCGGGTGGCTACACCTTC. Full variable domain (outside the CDR3, taken from reference TRBV5-4 and TRBJ1-2): ETGVTQSPTHLIKTRGQQVTLRCSSQSGHNTVSWYQQALGQGPQFIFQYYREEENGRGNFPPRFSGLQFPNYSSELNVNALELDDSALYLCASSLEVPGGYTFGSGTRLTVV.

This chain connects TRBV6-5 to TRBJ2-1; TRBD2 might be the D (5 bases). Deletions cut 11 bases from V and 0 bases from J, with 5 bases between. The germline V gene has CDR1 MNHEY and CDR2 SVGAGI. The CDR3 runs to 11 residues. The CDR3, as DNA: TGTGCCGGGAGCTCCTACAATGAGCAGTTCTTC. It is translated as CAGSSYNEQFF.

The CDR3 loop reads CATSRDMRAYTDTQYF. In nucleotides, the CDR3 is TGTGCCACCAGCAGAGATATGAGGGCTTACACAGATACGCAGTATTTT. The rearrangement links TRBV15 to TRBJ2-3; TRBD2 is a possible D gene (5 bases). Germline values: CDR1 LNHNV, CDR2 YYDKDF (reference sequence). V lost 0 bases to trimming and J lost 2 bases, with 12 bases between them. The CDR3 sequence is 16 residues long.

This clone has only a few counts. The rearrangement links TRBV15 to TRBJ2-7; D is possibly TRBD2 (6 bases). The CDR3 has 15 amino acids. Germline lookup yields CDR1 LNHNV and CDR2 YYDKDF (reference sequence). V shed 3 bases and J shed 3 bases, with 15 bases lying between them. The chain's CDR3 is CATSRPLGGYYEQYF. The CDR3 nucleotides read TGTGCCACCAGCAGGCCCTTGGGGGGTTACTACGAGCAGTACTTC.

V usage is TRBV9 and J usage is TRBJ1-4; D is uncertain. This CDR3 is built from 19 residues. CDR1 and CDR2 from the germline V gene are SGDLS and YYNGEE. The ends were cut back, 0 bases at V and 0 bases at J, with 18 bases in the middle. The CDR3 here is CASSVGFRASYATNEKLFF. The CDR3 nucleotides read TGTGCCAGCAGCGTAGGGTTTCGAGCTTCCTACGCAACTAATGAAAAACTGTTTTTT. Together with reference TRBV9 and TRBJ1-4, the CDR3 gives the full variable domain: DSGVTQTPKHLITATGQRVTLRCSPRSGDLSVYWYQQSLDQGLQFLIQYYNGEERAKGNILERFSAQQFPDLHSELNLSSLELGDSALYFCASSVGFRASYATNEKLFFGSGTQLSVL.

This clone was counted once. The rearrangement links TRBV9 to TRBJ1-2; D is undetermined. With 2 bases removed from V and 3 bases from J, the gap between germline ends came to 17 bases. This CDR3 contains 16 residues. The germline V gene encodes CDR1 SGDLS and CDR2 YYNGEE. The CDR3 sequence is CASSVKENSAHYGYTF. CDR3 DNA sequence: TGTGCCAGCAGCGTTAAGGAAAACAGTGCACACTATGGCTACACCTTC.

This rearrangement joins TRBV27 to TRBJ1-5, with 7 bases fitting TRBD1. V lost 3 bases and J lost 7; bases outside the gene matches: 3. CDR1 and CDR2 from the germline V gene are MNHEY and SMNVEV (reference sequence). CDR3 length: 13 residues. The CDR3 DNA sequence: TGTGCCAGCAGTTTGGGACAGAGACAGCCCCAGCATTTT. This sequence encodes CASSLGQRQPQHF.

The J gene is TRBJ2-2, the V gene TRBV7-3; the D gene is possibly TRBD2 (5 bases). Germline V gene sequence: CDR1 SGHTA, CDR2 FQGTGA. The CDR3 runs to 14 residues. The ends were cut back, 1 base at V and 5 bases at J, with 8 bases in the middle. The CDR3 here is CASSLSPGTGELFF. The CDR3 nucleotides read TGTGCCAGCAGCTTAAGCCCGGGGACCGGGGAGCTGTTTTTT.

The chain combines TRBV29-1 with TRBJ1-3, with 7 bases identical to TRBD1. Germline values: CDR1 SQVTM, CDR2 ANQGSEA. V lost 5 bases, J lost 0 bases, and 4 bases stayed unmatched. The CDR3 contains 14 residues. The CDR3 reads CSVTRGNSGNTIYF. The CDR3 DNA follows: TGCAGCGTTACCAGGGGGAACTCTGGAAACACCATATATTTT.

This clone was found a few times. The chain joins TRBV5-1 to TRBJ2-5; D might be TRBD1 (6 bases). This CDR3 is built from 14 residues. V gave up 2 bases and J gave up 4 bases, with 12 bases separating them. The V gene's germline CDR1 is SGHRS and CDR2 YFSETQ. The CDR3: CASSFGRGGETQYF. DNA of the CDR3: TGCGCCAGCAGCTTCGGCAGGGGCGGAGAGACCCAGTACTTC.

The chain joins TRBV2 to TRBJ1-1; 8 nucleotides line up with TRBD1. In germline, CDR1 is SNHLY, CDR2 FYNNEI. The CDR3 is 14 amino acids. The ends lost 5 bases at V and 1 base at J; junction bases unmatched: 3. The CDR3 bases are TGTGCCAGCAGTTTACAGGGGGGGAACACTGAAGCTTTCTTT. It is translated as CASSLQGGNTEAFF.

The count of this clone is one. This chain joins TRBV5-4 and TRBJ1-2, with TRBD1 matching over 8 bases. The CDR3 is 15 residues long. V was clipped by 0 bases and J by 8 bases; unmatched bases: 9. CDR1 is SGHNT and CDR2 is YYREEE in the germline V gene (reference sequence). CDR3 residues: CASSLVAGGDRGYTF. CDR3 nucleotide sequence: TGTGCCAGCAGCTTGGTCGCAGGGGGCGATCGGGGCTACACCTTC.

This chain uses TRBV23-1 with TRBJ1-3; no reliable D call. TRBV23-1 falls under the ORF class, with uncertain function. V dropped 0 bases and J dropped 0 bases, with 9 bases sitting between them. The CDR3 has 16 residues. CDR3 DNA sequence: TGCGCCAGCAGTCAATCTCGGGGAGACTCTGGAAACACCATATATTTT. It translates to CASSQSRGDSGNTIYF.

The rearrangement uses TRBV5-1 and TRBJ2-7; 10 bases line up with TRBD2. V lost 1 base and J lost 2; bases outside the gene matches: 9. Germline V lookup: CDR1 SGHRS, CDR2 YFSETQ. The CDR3 contains 17 residues. The CDR3: CASSLRTGLANTYEQYF. Here the CDR3 DNA reads TGCGCCAGCAGCTTGCGGACGGGACTAGCGAATACCTACGAGCAGTACTTC.

This clone has only one observation. V usage is TRBV5-1 and J usage is TRBJ2-7; 11 positions match TRBD1. Germline V gives CDR1 SGHRS, CDR2 YFSETQ. The CDR3 has 16 amino acids. The trim removed 3 bases at V and 1 base at J, leaving 6 bases unmatched. As DNA, the CDR3 is TGCGCCAGCAGCTCGGGACAGGGGGGGATTTCCTACGAGCAGTACTTC. Translated: CASSSGQGGISYEQYF.

The V gene is TRBV5-6, the J gene TRBJ1-3, with D maybe TRBD1 (5 bases). V was shortened by 5 bases and J by 0 bases, with 12 bases between the two germline ends. The CDR3 spans 15 residues. The germline CDR1 and CDR2 sequences are SGHDT and YYEEEE. This CDR3 reads CASSGIQDSGNTIYF. In DNA form, the CDR3 reads TGTGCCAGCAGTGGGATACAGGACTCTGGAAACACCATATATTTT.